Listed here are 17 T cell receptor beta chains from one sample, sequenced in a study of shared clonotypes between healthy human individuals. Assay used: immunoSEQ multiplex PCR; TCRdb lists only in-frame clones, some missing. The table shows around 980,000 clones, with around three quarters occurring only once. The sequenced sample consisted of memory CD4+ T cells from PBMCs. As to subset: CD45RA-negative fraction. The receptors come from a man younger than 35 in good health. Some clones in this sample may be carry-over from other donors' samples.

This chain's CDR3 is CASSFIRDREKNTIYF. The CDR3 DNA sequence: TGCGCCAGCAGCTTTATCCGGGACAGGGAAAAGAACACCATATATTTT. This rearrangement joins TRBV4-3 to TRBJ1-3; 9 bases are a match to TRBD1. The junction had 12 bases not matched to a gene; V was cut back by 5 bases and J by 7 bases. From germline, CDR1 is LGHNA and CDR2 YSLEER. The CDR3 spans 16 residues.

This chain links TRBV28 with TRBJ2-3; TRBD1 aligns across 7 bases. CDR1 and CDR2 from the germline V gene are MDHEN and SYDVKM. V was clipped by 5 bases and J by 4 bases; unmatched bases: 9. CDR3 size: 15 residues. Written as DNA, the CDR3 is TGTGCCAGCAGTATAGGGGGCGTAAGGGCAGATACGCAGTATTTT. It codes for CASSIGGVRADTQYF. The complete variable domain, with remaining parts taken from reference TRBV28 and TRBJ2-3, reads DVKVTQSSRYLVKRTGEKVFLECVQDMDHENMFWYRQDPGLGLRLIYFSYDVKMKEKGDIPEGYSVSREKKERFSLILESASTNQTSMYLCASSIGGVRADTQYFGPGTRLTVL.

V is TRBV7-2 and J is TRBJ2-1; the match to TRBD2 covers 9 bases. There are 15 residues in the CDR3. V gave up 4 bases and J gave up 2 bases; unmatched junction bases: 3. Germline CDR1 SGHTA, CDR2 FQGNSA. This CDR3 reads CASSSLAGTYNEQFF. The CDR3, as DNA: TGTGCCAGCAGCTCCCTAGCGGGGACCTACAATGAGCAGTTCTTC.

The chain employs TRBV9 and TRBJ2-2; 11 bases are a match to TRBD2. CDR1 SGDLS and CDR2 YYNGEE come from the germline V gene. The length of the CDR3 is 16 residues. The J segment lost 7 bases and the V segment lost 4 bases, leaving 9 bases of the junction unmatched. CDR3 coding DNA: TGTGCCAGCAGCCCCCAACTAGCGGGAGTGGTCGGGGAGCTGTTTTTT. Residues: CASSPQLAGVVGELFF.

The chain recombines TRBV9 with TRBJ1-2; 7 positions agree with TRBD1. V shed 0 bases and J 2 bases; nucleotides not matched to a gene: 10. Germline lookup yields CDR1 SGDLS and CDR2 YYNGEE. The CDR3 runs to 17 residues. The CDR3 DNA reads TGTGCCAGCAGCGTAGGCGGACTTGCGGGACAGAACTATGGCTACACCTTC. This encodes CASSVGGLAGQNYGYTF.

The chain recombines TRBV28 with TRBJ2-3; D is perhaps TRBD2 (6 bases). V gave up 6 bases and J gave up 7 bases, with 8 bases separating them. This CDR3 spans 11 amino acids. Germline V gene lookup returns CDR1 MDHEN and CDR2 SYDVKM. The CDR3 DNA follows: TGTGCCAGCAGCGGGAGCCATACGCAGTATTTT. Translating gives CASSGSHTQYF.

This chain connects TRBV5-4 to TRBJ2-5, with 11 nucleotides matching TRBD2. The CDR3 runs 16 residues. The germline V gene encodes CDR1 SGHNT and CDR2 YYREEE (reference sequence). The junction had 9 bases not matched to a gene; V was cut back by 4 bases and J by 4 bases. This CDR3 reads CASSPGSGRAVETQYF. CDR3 DNA: TGTGCCAGCAGCCCTGGTAGCGGGAGGGCCGTAGAGACCCAGTACTTC.

This clone was counted between two and nine times. As DNA, the CDR3 is TGTGCCAGCAGTGAGAGGGGAGAAAACAATGAGCAGTTCTTC. Protein: CASSERGENNEQFF. This chain uses TRBV6-4 with TRBJ2-1; perhaps D is TRBD1 or TRBD2 (5 bases each). Germline loops: CDR1 MRHNA, CDR2 SNTAGT. Between the trimmed V and J ends, which lost 3 bases and 5 bases, there was a span of 11 bases. The CDR3 is made up of 14 amino acids.

The chain links TRBV9 to TRBJ2-5; 7 bases match TRBD1. The CDR3 runs to 15 residues. From germline, CDR1 is SGDLS and CDR2 YYNGEE. The ends lost 1 base at V and 5 bases at J; junction bases unmatched: 8. The CDR3 loop is CASSVPTGIGETQYF. DNA of the CDR3: TGTGCCAGCAGCGTACCGACAGGGATCGGGGAGACCCAGTACTTC.

Ten or more counts support this clone. The chain joins TRBV6-5 to TRBJ1-1; a possible D gene is TRBD1 (5 bases). With 6 bases removed from V and 1 base from J, the gap between germline ends came to 15 bases. This CDR3 region has 15 residues. Germline V gives CDR1 MNHEY, CDR2 SVGAGI. DNA of the CDR3: TGTGCCAGCAGGGCCGACGGGGGGAGGAACACTGAAGCTTTCTTT. Its protein is CASRADGGRNTEAFF.

The chain has TRBV11-2 and TRBJ2-1; 11 nucleotides align to TRBD2. J gave up 3 bases and V 5 bases, and 6 bases lay outside the gene matches. This CDR3 is built from 16 residues. Germline assignment: CDR1 SGHAT and CDR2 FQNNGV. This CDR3 reads CASSPRLAGYYNEQFF. In DNA, the CDR3 is TGTGCCAGCAGCCCCCGACTAGCGGGATACTACAATGAGCAGTTCTTC.

This clone occurred many times. The chain is built from TRBV5-8 and TRBJ2-2; 8 nucleotides match TRBD2. Germline V CDR1 and CDR2: SGHTS, YDEGEE. Germline trimming cut 5 bases from V and 3 bases from J; bases unmatched to any gene: 3. The CDR3 has 14 residues. CDR3 DNA: TGTGCCAGCAGGACGGGACTAGACACCGGGGAGCTGTTTTTT. Its translation: CASRTGLDTGELFF.

The CDR3 DNA follows: TGCGCCAGCAGCCAAGGCGCCCTACGCAGACTCGACTATGGCTACACCTTC. Translating it yields CASSQGALRRLDYGYTF. J is TRBJ1-2 and V is TRBV4-1; D gene unclear. The CDR3 contains 17 residues. Germline V gives CDR1 MGHRA, CDR2 YSYEKL. V lost 1 base, J lost 3 bases, and 18 bases lay in between.

This rearrangement joins TRBV7-9 to TRBJ1-2; the D gene is possibly TRBD1 (6 bases). This CDR3 contains 14 residues. The V gene lost 3 bases and the J gene lost 7 bases, with 15 bases spanning the gap. Germline lookup yields CDR1 SEHNR and CDR2 FQNEAQ (reference sequence). The CDR3 here is CASSLPKGEGGYTF. The CDR3 DNA reads TGTGCCAGCAGCTTGCCGAAGGGGGAGGGTGGCTACACCTTC.

V is TRBV19 and J is TRBJ1-3; the D is unclear. The CDR3 spans 17 residues. Germline V CDR1 and CDR2: LNHDA, SQIVND (reference sequence). V dropped 3 bases and J dropped 0 bases, with 15 bases sitting between them. CDR3 region: CASSIRTEKSSGNTIYF. The CDR3, as DNA: TGTGCCAGTAGTATTCGGACGGAAAAGAGCTCTGGAAACACCATATATTTT. The full variable domain, rest sourced from reference TRBV19 and TRBJ1-3, is DGGITQSPKYLFRKEGQNVTLSCEQNLNHDAMYWYRQDPGQGLRLIYYSQIVNDFQKGDIAEGYSVSREKKESFPLTVTSAQKNPTAFYLCASSIRTEKSSGNTIYFGEGSWLTVV.

This clone was found once. This chain joins TRBV29-1 and TRBJ2-2, with 7 positions matching TRBD2. Germline V gene sequence: CDR1 SQVTM, CDR2 ANQGSEA. CDR3 length: 13 amino acids. The trim removed 4 bases at V and 2 bases at J, leaving 1 base unmatched. The CDR3 loop reads CSVGEGNTGELFF. The CDR3 DNA sequence: TGCAGCGTTGGGGAGGGAAACACCGGGGAGCTGTTTTTT.

The V and J genes are TRBV7-8 and TRBJ1-1; D unclear. Germline CDR1 and CDR2: SGHVS and FQNEAQ. Trimming pared 10 bases from V and 5 bases from J, leaving 17 bases between. The CDR3 runs to 13 residues. CDR3 in amino acids: CATRTPRATEAFF. CDR3 nucleotides: TGTGCCACCAGGACCCCTCGGGCGACTGAAGCTTTCTTT. The complete variable domain, with remaining parts taken from reference TRBV7-8 and TRBJ1-1, reads GAGVSQSPRYKVAKRGQDVALRCDPISGHVSLFWYQQALGQGPEFLTYFQNEAQLDKSGLPSDRFFAERPEGSVSTLKIQRTQQEDSAVYLCATRTPRATEAFFGQGTRLTVV.